The clone carrying this T cell receptor (beta chain) has a handful of counts. Its antigen is still unknown. This sample was taken from a study of response to subunit inactivated influenza vaccine. TCRdb processed the RT-PCR reads anew with MiXCR; each CDR3 protein has one entry. The top ten hold roughly 6.4% of the sample, which has under 800,000 distinct CDR3 sequences, about 15% seen once. CDR3 length equals 16 residues. Looked up from germline, CDR1 is SGHVS and CDR2 is FQNEAQ. V was trimmed by 5 bases and J by 5 bases, leaving 19 bases between them. Study findings and constraints: The authors put forward the suggestion that each seasonal influenza vaccination may bring in only a limited number of new T cells.

The sequencing here drew on PBMCs from blood, taken roughly 2 weeks before vaccination. The chain employs TRBV7-8 and TRBJ2-1, with D perhaps matching TRBD1 (5 bases). This receptor was obtained from a man aged 45-65 years who received an inactivated influenza vaccine. The CDR3 loop reads CASSLDSPLLNNEQFF. CDR3 sequence (DNA): TGTGCCAGCAGCCTAGACAGCCCTTTGTTAAACAATGAGCAGTTCTTC.